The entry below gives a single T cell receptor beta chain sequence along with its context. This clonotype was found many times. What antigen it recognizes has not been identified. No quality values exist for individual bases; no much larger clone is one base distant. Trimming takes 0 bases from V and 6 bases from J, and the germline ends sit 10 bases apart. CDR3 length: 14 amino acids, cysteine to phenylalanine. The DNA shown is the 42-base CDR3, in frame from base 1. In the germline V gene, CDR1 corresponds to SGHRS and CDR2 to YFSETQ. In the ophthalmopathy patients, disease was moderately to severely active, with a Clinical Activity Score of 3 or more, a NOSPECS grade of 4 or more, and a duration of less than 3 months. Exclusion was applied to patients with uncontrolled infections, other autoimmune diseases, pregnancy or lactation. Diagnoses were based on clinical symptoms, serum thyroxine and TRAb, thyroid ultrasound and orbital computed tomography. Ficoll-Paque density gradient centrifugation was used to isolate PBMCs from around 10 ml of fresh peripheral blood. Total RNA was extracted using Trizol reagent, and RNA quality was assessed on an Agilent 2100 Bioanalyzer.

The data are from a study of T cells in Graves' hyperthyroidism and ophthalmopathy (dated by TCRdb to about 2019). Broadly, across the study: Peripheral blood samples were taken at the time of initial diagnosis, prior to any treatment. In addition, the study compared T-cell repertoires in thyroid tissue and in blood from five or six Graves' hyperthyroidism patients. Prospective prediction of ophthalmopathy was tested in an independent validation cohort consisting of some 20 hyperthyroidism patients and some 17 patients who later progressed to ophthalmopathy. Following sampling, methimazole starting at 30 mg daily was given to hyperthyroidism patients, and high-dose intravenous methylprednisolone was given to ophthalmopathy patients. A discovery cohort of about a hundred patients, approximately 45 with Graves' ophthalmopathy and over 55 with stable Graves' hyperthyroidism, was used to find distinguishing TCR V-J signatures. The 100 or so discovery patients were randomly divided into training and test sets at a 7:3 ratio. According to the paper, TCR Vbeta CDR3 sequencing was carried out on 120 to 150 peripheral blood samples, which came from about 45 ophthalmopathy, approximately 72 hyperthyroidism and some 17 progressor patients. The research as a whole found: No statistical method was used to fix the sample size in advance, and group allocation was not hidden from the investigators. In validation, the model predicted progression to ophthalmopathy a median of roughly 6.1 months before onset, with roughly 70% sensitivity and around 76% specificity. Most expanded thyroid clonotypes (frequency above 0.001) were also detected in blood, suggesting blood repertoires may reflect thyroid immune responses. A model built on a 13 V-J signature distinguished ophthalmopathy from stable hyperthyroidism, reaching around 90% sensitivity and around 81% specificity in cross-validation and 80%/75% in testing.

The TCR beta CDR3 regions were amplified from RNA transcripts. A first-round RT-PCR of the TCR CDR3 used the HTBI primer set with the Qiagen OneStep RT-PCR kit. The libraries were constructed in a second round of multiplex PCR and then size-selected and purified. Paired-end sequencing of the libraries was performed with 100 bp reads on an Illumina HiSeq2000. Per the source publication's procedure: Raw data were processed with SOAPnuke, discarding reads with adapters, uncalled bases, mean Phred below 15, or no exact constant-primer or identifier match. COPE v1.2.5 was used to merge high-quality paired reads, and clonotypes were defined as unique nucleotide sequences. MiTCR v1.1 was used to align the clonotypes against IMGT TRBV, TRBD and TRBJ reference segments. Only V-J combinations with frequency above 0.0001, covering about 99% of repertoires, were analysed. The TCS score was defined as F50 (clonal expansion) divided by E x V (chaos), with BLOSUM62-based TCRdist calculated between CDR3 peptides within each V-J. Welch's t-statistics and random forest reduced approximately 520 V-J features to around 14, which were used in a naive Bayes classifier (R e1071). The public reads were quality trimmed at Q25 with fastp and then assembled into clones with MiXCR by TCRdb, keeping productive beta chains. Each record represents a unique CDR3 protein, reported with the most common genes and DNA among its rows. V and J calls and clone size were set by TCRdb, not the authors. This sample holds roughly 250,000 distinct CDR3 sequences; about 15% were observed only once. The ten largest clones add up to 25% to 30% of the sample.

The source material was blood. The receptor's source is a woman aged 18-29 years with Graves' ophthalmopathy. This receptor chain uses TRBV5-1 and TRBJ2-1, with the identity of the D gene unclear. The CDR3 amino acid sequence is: CASSLDVVSNEQFF. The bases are TGCGCCAGCAGCTTGGACGTGGTGAGCAATGAGCAGTTCTTC.